This TCR beta chain stems from a study of shared clonotypes between healthy human individuals. Overall study results and limits: Shared clonotypes across all four donors exceeded non-shared ones in generation probability. As a rule, naive subsets had a larger estimated richness than memory subsets. Sharing of clonotypes among donors was expected to vary with sequencing depth.

In the case of this clone: What it recognizes is unknown.

This CDR3 comprises 14 residues. V was pared by 11 bases and J by 0 bases, with 13 bases between. In germline, CDR1 is SNHLY, CDR2 FYNNEI. Sequencing used immunoSEQ multiplex PCR; TCRdb keeps in-frame clones, though not all of them. This sample carries around 2.1 million clones, 90% to 96% of them seen once, and the ten largest clones take approximately 0.13%. Sample: naive CD4+ T cells sorted from blood. The subset is: CD45RA+ positively selected. The source is a man in his late teens or twenties in good health. This chain uses TRBV2 with TRBJ2-2; D might be TRBD1 or TRBD2, each matching 5 bases. CDR3 protein: CAGARGTNTGELFF. The CDR3 DNA reads TGTGCCGGGGCGCGAGGGACGAACACCGGGGAGCTGTTTTTT. Complete variable domain (other parts from reference TRBV2 and TRBJ2-2): EPEVTQTPSHQVTQMGQEVILRCVPISNHLYFYWYRQILGQKVEFLVSFYNNEISEKSEIFDDQFSVERPDGSNFTLKIRSTKLEDSAMYFCAGARGTNTGELFFGEGSRLTVL.